This T cell receptor beta chain was retrieved from a study of T cell responses to AZD1222 COVID-19 vaccine. Study results and limitations: Two doses of AZD1222 preceded a rise in Spike-specific TCR breadth and depth. Clonal diversity may have been underestimated, and the donors were mostly white British, with more females than males. Repertoires were obtained solely post-peak T cell response. Nearly half of spike-specific TCRs reportedly target unmutated variant regions.

Sequencing used immunoSEQ multiplex PCR; TCRdb keeps in-frame clones, though not all of them. The top ten clones hold around 3.3% of a sample with roughly 150,000 clones, around 93% of them seen once. About this clone itself: What it binds is unknown.

The CDR3 sequence is 11 residues long. Deletions cut 7 bases from V and 2 bases from J, with 6 bases between. Germline CDR1 and CDR2: SGHRS and YFSETQ. V and J are TRBV5-1 and TRBJ2-5; D unresolved. This receptor was identified in an adult who received the AZD1222 COVID-19 vaccine. The sequences come from peripheral blood, collected 28 days after the second AZD1222 dose. CDR3 in DNA: TGCGCCAGCGCCCAACAAGAGACCCAGTACTTC. Its protein is CASAQQETQYF.